This T cell receptor beta chain was observed in a study of regulatory T cells in long-lasting Graves disease. Study-wide background: The criterion for persistent Graves' disease was over 5 years of antithyroid drugs with positive TSH receptor antibodies.

The time point denotes: persistent/refractory GD, antithyroid drugs over 5 years with positive TRAb. Preparation of the TCR library used RNA extracted from PBMCs. The collection involved drawing approximately 9 milliliters of peripheral blood into EDTA tubes. Per the germline V gene, CDR1 is MNHEY and CDR2 is SMNVEV (reference sequence). This CDR3 region has 16 residues. J gave up 5 bases and V 6 bases, and 12 bases lay outside the gene matches. A remark on this clonotype: The antigen is not known.

Assembly of TCR beta libraries relied on iRepertoire HTBI primers together with Arm-PCR of CDR3 regions. TCRdb reprocessed the multiplex PCR reads with MiXCR, giving one entry per CDR3 protein. The sample has approximately 400,000 distinct CDR3 sequences, 23% seen once; the top ten hold approximately 26%. Study-wide results and caveats: Persistent disease samples used TRBV28, TRBJ1-2 and TRBJ2-5 preferentially. New patients shared fewer public clonotypes (roughly 910) than persistent patients did (roughly 2,700).

The chain is built from TRBV27 and TRBJ2-2; 7 bases line up with TRBD2. Sequencing was performed on peripheral blood mononuclear cells (PBMCs), taken when the disease was refractory, from a patient treated with antithyroid drugs. This TCR was sampled from a female donor with Graves disease. The CDR3 loop is CASSGLDGIMTGELFF. CDR3 DNA: TGTGCCAGCAGCGGACTAGACGGGATTATGACCGGGGAGCTGTTTTTT.